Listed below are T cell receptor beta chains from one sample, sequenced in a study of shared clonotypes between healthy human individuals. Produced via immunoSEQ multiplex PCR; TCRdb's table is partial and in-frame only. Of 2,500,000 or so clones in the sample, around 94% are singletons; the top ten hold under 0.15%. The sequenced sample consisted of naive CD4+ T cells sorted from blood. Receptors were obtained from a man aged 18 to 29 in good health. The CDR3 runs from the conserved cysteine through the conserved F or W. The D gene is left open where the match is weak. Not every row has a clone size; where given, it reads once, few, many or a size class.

TGTGCCAGCAGCTCAACAGATACGCAGTATTTT,CASSSTDTQYF,few,-,TRBV7-2,TRBJ2-3
TGTGCCAGCACCCCAGCGGGAGGGCCAATCGGGGAGCTGTTTTTT,CASTPAGGPIGELFF,-,TRBD2,TRBV2,TRBJ2-2
TGTGCCAGCAGCGTGAACGGGGGGAGCAATCAGCCCCAGCATTTT,CASSVNGGSNQPQHF,-,-,TRBV9,TRBJ1-5
TGTGCCAGCAGTGAATTGGACGGAAACACCATATATTTT,CASSELDGNTIYF,-,-,TRBV6-1,TRBJ1-3
TGTGCCAGCAGCTCGGGACTAGCGGGAGGGAACACCGGGGAGCTGTTTTTT,CASSSGLAGGNTGELFF,once,TRBD2,TRBV5-4,TRBJ2-2
TGTGCCAGCTCACCCGAGGGAAGCGGGACACTGAACACTGAAGCTTTCTTT,CASSPEGSGTLNTEAFF,few,-,TRBV18,TRBJ1-1
TGTGCCAGCAGTTACCTGACAGGGGAAGAGACCCAGTACTTC,CASSYLTGEETQYF,-,TRBD1,TRBV6-5,TRBJ2-5
TGTGCCAGCAGCTTAGCACAAGAGACCCAGTACTTC,CASSLAQETQYF,-,-,TRBV7-6,TRBJ2-5
TGTGCCAGCAGTCCCCCCGGGACTCGCTACAATGAGCAGTTCTTC,CASSPPGTRYNEQFF,-,-,TRBV6-5,TRBJ2-1
TGCGCCAGCAGCTTGGGTCCGTACCAAGAGACCCAGTACTTC,CASSLGPYQETQYF,once,-,TRBV5-1,TRBJ2-5
TGCGCCAGCAGCTCAGCGGTTGCCGACAGGGAGACTTTCTTT,CASSSAVADRETFF,few,TRBD1,TRBV5-1,TRBJ1-1
TGTGCCAGCAGCTTACATTACAATGAGCAGTTCTTC,CASSLHYNEQFF,-,-,TRBV7-9,TRBJ2-1
TGTGCCAGCAGCCCGCTCGGGAAAACTTCCTACGAGCAGTACTTC,CASSPLGKTSYEQYF,-,-,TRBV14,TRBJ2-7
TGTGCCATCAGTGAGACGGGACAGACCCCCTACGAGCAGTACTTC,CAISETGQTPYEQYF,-,TRBD1,TRBV10-3,TRBJ2-7
TGTGCCAGCAGCTTAGAAGGGAGTTATGGCTACACCTTC,CASSLEGSYGYTF,once,-,TRBV13,TRBJ1-2
TGTGCCAGCAGCTTAGAGGGTAGGCTTTACGGCTACACCTTC,CASSLEGRLYGYTF,-,-,TRBV11-2,TRBJ1-2
TGCGCCAGCAGCTCAAGGGGGACCGACGAGCAGTACTTC,CASSSRGTDEQYF,-,-,TRBV5-1,TRBJ2-7
TGTGCCTGGAGTGTACTAATCCTAGCGGGGACCACAGATACGCAGTATTTT,CAWSVLILAGTTDTQYF,-,TRBD2,TRBV30,TRBJ2-3
TGTGCCAGCAGTTACGGGGACAAGGTCCAAGAGACCCAGTACTTC,CASSYGDKVQETQYF,-,-,TRBV6-5,TRBJ2-5